A single sample is the source of the 18 T cell receptor beta chains below, sequenced in a study of cytomegalovirus exposure and HLA in healthy donors (dated by TCRdb to the late 2010s). Library generation was performed with the immunoSEQ multiplex PCR assay. A mixture of 60 forward primers for TCR Vbeta segments and 13 reverse primers for TCR Jbeta segments was used in the multiplex PCR. In its TCRdb copy, this immuneACCESS table keeps in-frame sequences only and misses some clones. Where compared with another copy, unresolved V genes explain less than half of these, and the others have no known cause. The table for this sample lists fewer than 70,000 clones; around 73% of them were counted only once. Approximately 5.4% of the sample rests with the top ten. Sequencing was carried out using PBMCs. Receptors were obtained from a man aged 50 to 60 in good health and CMV-seronegative.

The chain joins TRBV7-6 to TRBJ2-3; D is unclear. V shed 5 bases and J shed 4 bases, with 10 bases lying between them. The length of the CDR3 is 13 residues. Germline-derived CDR1 and CDR2 are SGHVS and FNYEAQ. CDR3 bases: TGTGCCAGCAGCCGAGTCCCCTCAGATACGCAGTATTTT. Its translation: CASSRVPSDTQYF.

In the case of this clone: The junction departs from the called germline gene at one end, perhaps through a read error. The chain employs TRBV15 and TRBJ1-4; 7 bases are a match to TRBD1. Germline lookup yields CDR1 LNHNV and CDR2 YYDKDF (reference sequence). This CDR3 has 12 residues. CDR3 loop: CATSSNYRGIGF. CDR3 sequence (DNA): TGTGCCACCAGCAGTAACTACAGGGGCATCGGTTTT.

The sample holds one count of this clone. The V and J genes are TRBV30 and TRBJ1-5; 8 bases map to TRBD1. Trimming took 2 bases from V and 5 from J; bases not matched to a gene: 2. The germline V gene has CDR1 GTSNPN and CDR2 SVGIG (reference sequence). The CDR3 spans 13 residues. CDR3: CAWSMTGDQPQHF. The DNA for the CDR3 is TGTGCCTGGAGTATGACAGGGGATCAGCCCCAGCATTTT.

Worth noting for this clone: At one end the junction does not follow the germline gene, possibly because of a read error. The chain employs TRBV5-1 and TRBJ2-6; 13 bases are a match to TRBD2. Germline CDR1 SGHRS, CDR2 YFSETQ. The CDR3 has 19 amino acids. The CDR3 coding sequence is TGCGTCAGCAGCGCCACACTAGCGGGGGGGCTAGAGGGGGCCAACGTCCTGACTTTC. It yields the protein CVSSATLAGGLEGANVLTF.

The chain employs TRBV20-1 and TRBJ2-1; 8 bases match TRBD2. V gave up 8 bases and J gave up 10 bases; unmatched junction bases: 4. The CDR3 has 10 amino acids. Germline-derived CDR1 and CDR2 are DFQATT and SNEGSKA (reference sequence). Written as DNA, the CDR3 is TGCAGTCCCAGACTAGCGGAGCAGTTCTTC. Translating gives CSPRLAEQFF.

This chain joins TRBV20-1 and TRBJ2-5; perhaps TRBD1 as D (5 bases). V was shortened by 7 bases and J by 3 bases, with 9 bases between the two germline ends. Germline assignment: CDR1 DFQATT and CDR2 SNEGSKA (reference sequence). This CDR3 region has 11 residues. The CDR3 here is CSVETEETQYF. CDR3 coding DNA: TGCAGTGTAGAGACAGAAGAGACCCAGTACTTC.

The chain uses TRBV19 and TRBJ2-1; 8 bases fit TRBD2. CDR3 length: 14 residues. The V and J ends lost 6 bases and 7 bases, in that order; junction bases with no gene match: 8. Germline loops: CDR1 LNHDA, CDR2 SQIVND (reference sequence). The CDR3 sequence is CASSIGRDRNEQFF. The CDR3 region has the DNA TGTGCCAGTAGCATCGGGAGGGATCGGAATGAGCAGTTCTTC.

CDR3 in amino acids: CASSLGAGAGDTIYF. Here the CDR3 DNA reads TGCGCCAGCAGCTTGGGAGCCGGGGCGGGGGACACCATATATTTT. The chain links TRBV5-1 to TRBJ1-3, with D tentatively TRBD1 (5 bases). CDR3 size: 15 residues. Germline assignment: CDR1 SGHRS and CDR2 YFSETQ. The germline V and J ends were trimmed by 0 bases and 8 bases, with 15 bases remaining between them.

The chain employs TRBV7-9 and TRBJ1-4; a possible D gene is TRBD1 (6 bases). Trimming shortened V by 4 bases and J by 7 bases, and 13 bases separated the two germline ends. The length of the CDR3 is 14 residues. Looked up from germline, CDR1 is SEHNR and CDR2 is FQNEAQ (reference sequence). The CDR3 DNA reads as TGTGCCAGCAGCTCGAGGACAGAGGGTGAAAAACTGTTTTTT. Encoded protein: CASSSRTEGEKLFF. Full variable domain (remainder filled in from reference TRBV7-9 and TRBJ1-4): DTGVSQNPRHKITKRGQNVTFRCDPISEHNRLYWYRQTLGQGPEFLTYFQNEAQLEKSRLLSDRFSAERPKGSFSTLEIQRTEQGDSAMYLCASSSRTEGEKLFFGSGTQLSVL.

This chain connects TRBV5-1 to TRBJ2-7, with 15 bases identical to TRBD2. This CDR3 has 16 residues. V gave up 4 bases and J gave up 3 bases; unmatched junction bases: 5. Germline V lookup: CDR1 SGHRS, CDR2 YFSETQ. The CDR3 region is CASSPGLAGGIYEQYF. CDR3 nucleotides: TGCGCCAGCAGCCCGGGACTAGCGGGGGGAATCTACGAGCAGTACTTC. Supplemented by reference TRBV5-1 and TRBJ2-7, the full variable domain reads KAGVTQTPRYLIKTRGQQVTLSCSPISGHRSVSWYQQTPGQGLQFLFEYFSETQRNKGNFPGRFSGRQFSNSRSEMNVSTLELGDSALYLCASSPGLAGGIYEQYFGPGTRLTVT.

The V call is TRBV5-1, the J call TRBJ2-3, with TRBD2 matching 15 bases. V shed 4 bases, J shed 0 bases, and the junction held 6 bases outside the gene matches. The CDR3 covers 18 residues. Germline loops: CDR1 SGHRS, CDR2 YFSETQ. CDR3 coding DNA: TGCGCCAGCAGCAAACGGACTAGCGGGGGGGCCAGCACAGATACGCAGTATTTT. Protein product: CASSKRTSGGASTDTQYF.

The genes are TRBV19 and TRBJ2-7, with 10 bases aligning to TRBD1. The CDR3 spans 12 residues. The V segment lost 9 bases and the J segment 6 bases; nucleotides outside the gene matches: 5. Per the germline V gene, CDR1 is LNHDA and CDR2 is SQIVND (reference sequence). The CDR3 DNA sequence: TGTGCCAGCGGGGACAGGGGTTTCGAGCAGTACTTC. This encodes CASGDRGFEQYF.

The chain uses TRBV5-1 and TRBJ2-7; 7 positions match TRBD2. The V segment lost 6 bases and the J segment 4 bases; nucleotides outside the gene matches: 10. This CDR3 comprises 14 residues. In germline, CDR1 is SGHRS, CDR2 YFSETQ. Here the CDR3 reads CASNPERGQYEQYF. For the CDR3, the DNA is TGCGCCAGCAACCCCGAGCGGGGCCAGTACGAGCAGTACTTC.

V is TRBV21-1 and J is TRBJ2-7; no check of the table's D call, TRBD1, against the DNA was made. TRBV21-1 is a pseudogene segment. The CDR3 is 17 residues long. The CDR3: CASSKGFLGQGSYEQYF. As DNA, the CDR3 is TGTGCCAGCAGCAAAGGTTTTTTGGGACAGGGGTCCTACGAGCAGTACTTC.

The chain has TRBV19 and TRBJ2-7; 9 nucleotides line up with TRBD2. The V and J ends lost 3 bases and 4 bases, in that order; junction bases with no gene match: 7. There are 15 residues in the CDR3. Germline V gene lookup returns CDR1 LNHDA and CDR2 SQIVND (reference sequence). In DNA, the CDR3 is TGTGCCAGTAGTATGGCGGGGGGGCTTGGTTACGAGCAGTACTTC. Translating it yields CASSMAGGLGYEQYF.

The chain joins TRBV5-1 to TRBJ2-7; 9 bases fit TRBD1. V dropped 0 bases and J dropped 1; count of bases not matched to a gene: 5. Germline V gene sequence: CDR1 SGHRS, CDR2 YFSETQ. The CDR3 spans 16 residues. CDR3 sequence reads: CASSLGHGQGSYEQYF. For the CDR3, the DNA is TGCGCCAGCAGCTTGGGTCATGGACAGGGGTCCTACGAGCAGTACTTC.

V gene TRBV20-1 combines with J gene TRBJ1-2; possibly TRBD1 for D (5 bases). The CDR3 is made up of 11 amino acids. Germline CDR1 DFQATT, CDR2 SNEGSKA (reference sequence). This CDR3 reads CLGGSNYGYTF. CDR3 bases: TGCCTCGGGGGGTCTAACTATGGCTACACCTTC.

The rearrangement joins TRBV7-6 to TRBJ2-7, with D perhaps TRBD2 (7 bases). This CDR3 spans 16 amino acids. V was shortened by 0 bases and J by 5 bases, with 17 bases between the two germline ends. Germline V gene lookup returns CDR1 SGHVS and CDR2 FNYEAQ. This CDR3 reads CASSLASPGGLHEQYF. The CDR3 region has the DNA TGTGCCAGCAGCTTAGCCAGCCCCGGGGGGCTCCACGAGCAGTACTTC.